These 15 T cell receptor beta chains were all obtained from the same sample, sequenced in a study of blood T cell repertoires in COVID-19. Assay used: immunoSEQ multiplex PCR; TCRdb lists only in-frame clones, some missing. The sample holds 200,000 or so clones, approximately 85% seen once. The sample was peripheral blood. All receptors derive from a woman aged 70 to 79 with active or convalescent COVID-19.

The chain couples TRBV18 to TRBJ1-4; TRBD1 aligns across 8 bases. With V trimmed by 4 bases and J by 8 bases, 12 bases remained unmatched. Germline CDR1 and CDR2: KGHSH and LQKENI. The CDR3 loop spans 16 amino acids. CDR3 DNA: TGTGCCAGCTCACAGGCCCCTGGGACAGGAGGAGAAAAACTGTTTTTT. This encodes CASSQAPGTGGEKLFF.

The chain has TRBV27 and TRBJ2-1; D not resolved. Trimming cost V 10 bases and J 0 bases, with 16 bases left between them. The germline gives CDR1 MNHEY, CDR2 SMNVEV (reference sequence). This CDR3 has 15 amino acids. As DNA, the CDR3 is TGTGCCACCTCCTTAGTTGCCAACTCCTACAATGAGCAGTTCTTC. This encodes CATSLVANSYNEQFF.

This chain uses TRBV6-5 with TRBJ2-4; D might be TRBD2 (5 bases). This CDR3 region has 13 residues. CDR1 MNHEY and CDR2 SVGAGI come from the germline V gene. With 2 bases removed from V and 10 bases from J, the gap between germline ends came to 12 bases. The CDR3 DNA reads TGTGCCAGCAGTTACAGCGGCCCTAGTATTCAGTACTTC. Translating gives CASSYSGPSIQYF.

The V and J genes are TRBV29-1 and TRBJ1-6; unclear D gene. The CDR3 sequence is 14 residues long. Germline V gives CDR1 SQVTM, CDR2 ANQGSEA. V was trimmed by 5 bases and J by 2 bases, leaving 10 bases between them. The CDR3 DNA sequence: TGCAGCGTTAAGGACGGGACCTATAATTCACCCCTCCACTTT. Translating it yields CSVKDGTYNSPLHF.

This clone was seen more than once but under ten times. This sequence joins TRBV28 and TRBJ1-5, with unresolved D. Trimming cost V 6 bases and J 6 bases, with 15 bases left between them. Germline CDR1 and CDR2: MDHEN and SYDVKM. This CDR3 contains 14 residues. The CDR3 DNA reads TGTGCCAGCAGAAATAGGGAGAGGCTTCAGCCCCAGCATTTT. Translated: CASRNRERLQPQHF.

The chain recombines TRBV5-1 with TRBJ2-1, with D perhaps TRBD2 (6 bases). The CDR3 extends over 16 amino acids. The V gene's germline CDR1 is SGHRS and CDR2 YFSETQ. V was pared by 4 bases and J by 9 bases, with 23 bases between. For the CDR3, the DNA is TGCGCCAGCAGCCTCGCCCCGGGACGCCTCGGGAGTGAGCAGTTCTTC. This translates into CASSLAPGRLGSEQFF.

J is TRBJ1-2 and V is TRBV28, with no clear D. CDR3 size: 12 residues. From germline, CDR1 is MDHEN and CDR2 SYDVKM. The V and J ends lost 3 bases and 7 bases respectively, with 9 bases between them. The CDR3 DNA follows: TGTGCCAGCAGTTTGAGGGCCTCTGGCTACACCTTC. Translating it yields CASSLRASGYTF.

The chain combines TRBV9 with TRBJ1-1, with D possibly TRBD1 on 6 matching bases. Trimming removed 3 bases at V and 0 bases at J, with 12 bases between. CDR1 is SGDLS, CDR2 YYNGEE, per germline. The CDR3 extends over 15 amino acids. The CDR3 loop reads CASSAARGMNTEAFF. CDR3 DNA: TGTGCCAGCAGCGCCGCAAGGGGGATGAACACTGAAGCTTTCTTT.

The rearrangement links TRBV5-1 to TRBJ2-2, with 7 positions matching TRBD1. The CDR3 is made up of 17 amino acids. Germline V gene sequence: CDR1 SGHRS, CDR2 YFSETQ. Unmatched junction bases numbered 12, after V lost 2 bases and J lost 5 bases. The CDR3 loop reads CASSFWVGGAVTGELFF. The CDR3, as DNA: TGCGCCAGCAGCTTTTGGGTAGGGGGCGCGGTGACCGGGGAGCTGTTTTTT.

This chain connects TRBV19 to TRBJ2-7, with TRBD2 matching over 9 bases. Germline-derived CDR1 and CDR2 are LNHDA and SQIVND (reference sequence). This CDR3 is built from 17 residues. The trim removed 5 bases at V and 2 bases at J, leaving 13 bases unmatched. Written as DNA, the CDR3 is TGTGCCAGTAGTGGGGGCACGACTAGCGGCCTTACCTACGAGCAGTACTTC. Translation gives CASSGGTTSGLTYEQYF.

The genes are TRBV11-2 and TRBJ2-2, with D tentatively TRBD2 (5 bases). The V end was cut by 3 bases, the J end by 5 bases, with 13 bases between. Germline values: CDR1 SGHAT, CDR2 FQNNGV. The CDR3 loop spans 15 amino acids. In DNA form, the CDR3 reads TGTGCCAGCAGCTTGGCGGGCCCCCGAACCGGGGAGCTGTTTTTT. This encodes CASSLAGPRTGELFF.

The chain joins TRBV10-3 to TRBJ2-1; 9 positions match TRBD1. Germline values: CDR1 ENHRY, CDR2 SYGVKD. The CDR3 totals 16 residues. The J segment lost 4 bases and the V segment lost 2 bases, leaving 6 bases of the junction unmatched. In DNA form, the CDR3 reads TGTGCCATCAGTGAGGGGGACAGGGTGAGGTACAATGAGCAGTTCTTC. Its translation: CAISEGDRVRYNEQFF.

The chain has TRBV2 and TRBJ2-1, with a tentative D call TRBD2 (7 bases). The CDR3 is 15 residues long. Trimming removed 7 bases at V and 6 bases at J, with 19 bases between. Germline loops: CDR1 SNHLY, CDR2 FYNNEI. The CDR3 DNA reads TGTGCCAGCACACACGCCGGACTAGGGGGCAATGAGCAGTTCTTC. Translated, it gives CASTHAGLGGNEQFF.

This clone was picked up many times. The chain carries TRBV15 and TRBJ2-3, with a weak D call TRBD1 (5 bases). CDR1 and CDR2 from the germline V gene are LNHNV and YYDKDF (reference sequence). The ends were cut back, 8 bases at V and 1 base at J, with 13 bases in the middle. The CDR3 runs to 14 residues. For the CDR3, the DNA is TGTGCCACCGGTCTCAGGGATGGCACAGATACGCAGTATTTT. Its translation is CATGLRDGTDTQYF.

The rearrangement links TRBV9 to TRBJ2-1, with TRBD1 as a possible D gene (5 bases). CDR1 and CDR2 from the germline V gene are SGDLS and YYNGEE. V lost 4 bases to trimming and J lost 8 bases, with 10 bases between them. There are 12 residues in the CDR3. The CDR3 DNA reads TGTGCCAGCAGCCTCCAGGGCTATGAGCAGTTCTTC. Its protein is CASSLQGYEQFF.